The T cell receptor (beta chain) described here comes from a study of OX40 agonist ivuxolimab in advanced cancers. About the study: The dose-escalation cohort had hepatocellular carcinoma, melanoma, renal cell or head and neck cancer.

Study-wide results and caveats: Dosing at 0.1 to 3.0 mg/kg was accompanied by clonal expansion of CD4+ and CD8+ blood T cells by week 6. No antigen was identified for the clonally expanded peripheral T cells.

Patients with autoimmune history or systemic immunosuppression were excluded. Germline CDR1 SGHTA, CDR2 FQGNSA. The V end was cut by 5 bases, the J end by 2 bases, with 16 bases between. CDR3 size: 16 residues. Using immunoSEQ multiplex PCR, the repertoire was profiled, and TCRdb retains in-frame clones only, with some absent. The sample yields tens of thousands of clones, 91% seen once. Worth noting for this clone: Its cognate antigen is unknown.

The sequence was obtained from an adult with an advanced solid tumor such as melanoma, head and neck, liver or kidney cancer. The sample was CD4+ or CD8+ T cells sorted from blood, taken in a trial of the OX40 agonist ivuxolimab. J is TRBJ2-1 and V is TRBV7-2; D is possibly TRBD1 or TRBD2 (5 bases each). CDR3 coding DNA: TGTGCCAGCAGCGGTATCGGGACGGATACCTACAATGAGCAGTTCTTC. Encoded protein: CASSGIGTDTYNEQFF.